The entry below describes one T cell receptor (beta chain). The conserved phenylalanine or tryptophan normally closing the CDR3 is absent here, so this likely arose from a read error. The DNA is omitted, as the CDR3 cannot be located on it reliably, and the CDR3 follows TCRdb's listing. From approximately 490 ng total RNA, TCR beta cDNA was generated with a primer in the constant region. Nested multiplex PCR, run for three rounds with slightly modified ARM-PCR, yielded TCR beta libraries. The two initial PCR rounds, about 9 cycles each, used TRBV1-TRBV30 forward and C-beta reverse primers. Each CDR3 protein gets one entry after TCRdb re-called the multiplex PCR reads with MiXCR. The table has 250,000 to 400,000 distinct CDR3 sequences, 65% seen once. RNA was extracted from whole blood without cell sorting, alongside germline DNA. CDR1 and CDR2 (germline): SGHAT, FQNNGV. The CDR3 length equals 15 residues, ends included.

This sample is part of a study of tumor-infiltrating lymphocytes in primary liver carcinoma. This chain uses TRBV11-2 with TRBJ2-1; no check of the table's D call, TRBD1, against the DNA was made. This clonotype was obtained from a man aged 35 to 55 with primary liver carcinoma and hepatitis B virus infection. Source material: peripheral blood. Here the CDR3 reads CASSLGDRVIDEQFL.